Listed below are T cell receptor beta chains from one sample, sequenced in a study of Ad26.COV2.S vaccination and SARS-CoV-2 variants. Measured with immunoSEQ multiplex PCR; TCRdb has only the in-frame clones, and not every one. The sample comprises some 640,000 clones, around 89% of which are singletons, and approximately 1.5% rests with the top ten. The specimen comprised peripheral blood, sampled in a trial of Ad26.COV2.S vaccine versus placebo. These receptors came from a person aged 18 to 59 who received the Ad26.COV2.S COVID-19 vaccine or a placebo. Both conserved end residues are part of each CDR3. D genes are given only for firm matches. Clone size is not always given. Where it is, it says once, few, many or a class for expanded clones.

-	-	TRBJ1-4	TRBV7-9	TGTGCCAGCAGCTTAAGACCGATTAATGAAAAACTGTTTTTT	CASSLRPINEKLFF
-	-	TRBJ2-4	TRBV4-3	TGCGCCAGCAGCCAAGCCTACTTGATAGCCAAAAACATTCAGTACTTC	CASSQAYLIAKNIQYF
-	-	TRBJ2-3	TRBV6-1	TGTGCCAGCAGTGAACTCGGTCTTACGCAGTATTTT	CASSELGLTQYF
-	-	TRBJ1-5	TRBV6-2/TRBV6-3	TGTGCCAGCAGTTGGGACATGACTGGGCCCCAGCATTTT	CASSWDMTGPQHF
-	-	TRBJ2-5	TRBV7-9	TGTGCCAGCAGCCCCCTGGGGCACCAAGAGACCCAGTACTTC	CASSPLGHQETQYF
-	few	TRBJ2-4	TRBV19	TGTGCCAGTAGTATCTTGGATGTAGCCAAAAACATTCAGTACTTC	CASSILDVAKNIQYF
-	-	TRBJ2-5	TRBV5-1	TGCGCCAGCAGCCCCGACCAGGGAAAAGTCGGGCAGTACTTC	CASSPDQGKVGQYF
TRBD2	-	TRBJ2-1	TRBV7-8	TGTGCCAGCAGCTACAGACGGACTAGCGACTACAATGAGCAGTTCTTC	CASSYRRTSDYNEQFF
TRBD2	-	TRBJ2-1	TRBV5-1	TGCGCCAGCAGCTCAACAGCGGGAGGTAGTACCTATGAGCAGTTCTTC	CASSSTAGGSTYEQFF
TRBD2	-	TRBJ2-1	TRBV4-3	TGCGCCAGCAGTCGGGACTACAGAAATGAGCAGTTCTTC	CASSRDYRNEQFF
-	-	TRBJ1-2	TRBV7-7	TGTGCTAGCAGCCCAGCGGTGCAGAACTATGGCTACACCTTC	CASSPAVQNYGYTF
TRBD1	-	TRBJ2-1	TRBV5-1	TGCGCCAGCAGTCGGGGACAGGGGGCCTACAATGAGCAGTTCTTC	CASSRGQGAYNEQFF
-	-	TRBJ2-7	TRBV7-9	TGTGCCAGCAGCCTACAGGGCGAGCAGTACTTC	CASSLQGEQYF
TRBD2	once	TRBJ2-1	TRBV5-8	TGTGCCAGCAGCCTAATTCTACTAGCGGCCAATGAGCAGTTCTTC	CASSLILLAANEQFF
TRBD1	-	TRBJ1-1	TRBV27	TGTGCCAGCAGTTTATCGGGCAGGGGGGCCATGAACACTGAAGCTTTCTTT	CASSLSGRGAMNTEAFF